These 5 T cell receptor beta chains originate from one sample sequenced in a study of patients with pleural tuberculosis. A single record per CDR3 protein comes from TCRdb applying MiXCR to the reads. The table includes about 29,000 distinct CDR3 sequences, about 20% detected once. Input material: peripheral blood. The receptor set was obtained from a human donor with pleural tuberculosis.

This clonotype was detected ten times or more. This sequence joins TRBV12-3 or TRBV12-4 and TRBJ2-3; D is ambiguous. This CDR3 contains 15 residues. Deletions cut 1 base from V and 0 bases from J, with 8 bases between. CDR3 in DNA: TGTGCCAGCAGTTTAGTCTCTATGAGCACAGATACGCAGTATTTT. It codes for CASSLVSMSTDTQYF.

By share of the sample, this clonotype is medium-sized. The chain links TRBV6-6 to TRBJ1-1, with 8 bases lining up with TRBD1. The germline V gene has CDR1 MNHNY and CDR2 SVGAGI (reference sequence). This CDR3 comprises 12 residues. With 2 bases clipped from V and 9 bases from J, the junction kept 2 bases outside the gene matches. The CDR3 bases are TGTGCCAGCAGTTACCGACAGGGGAAAGCTTTCTTT. Protein: CASSYRQGKAFF.

This clonotype was counted between two and nine times. The chain links TRBV11-2 to TRBJ1-3; a weak D match, TRBD1 (6 bases). The CDR3 sequence is 15 residues long. Deletions cut 2 bases from V and 0 bases from J, with 8 bases between. CDR1 SGHAT and CDR2 FQNNGV come from the germline V gene. Here the CDR3 reads CASSLRGRSGNTIYF. Here the CDR3 DNA reads TGTGCCAGCAGCTTACGGGGGCGCTCTGGAAACACCATATATTTT.

This clonotype came up many times. V usage is TRBV4-3 and J usage is TRBJ2-1; D might be TRBD1 or TRBD2, each matching 7 bases. The CDR3 is 16 residues long. The germline gives CDR1 LGHNA, CDR2 YSLEER. The V end was cut by 1 base, the J end by 7 bases, with 17 bases between. CDR3 DNA: TGCGCCAGCAGCCAAGGGGGAGGGGGCCCGGGGAATGAGCAGTTCTTC. Amino acids: CASSQGGGGPGNEQFF.

In this sample, this clonotype turned up many times. The chain combines TRBV15 with TRBJ1-2, with TRBD1 as a possible D gene (5 bases). The length of the CDR3 is 14 residues. Germline-derived CDR1 and CDR2 are LNHNV and YYDKDF (reference sequence). With 0 bases removed from V and 3 bases from J, the gap between germline ends came to 8 bases. The chain's CDR3 is CATSRDPTDYGYTF. The CDR3 bases are TGTGCCACCAGCAGAGATCCGACAGACTATGGCTACACCTTC.